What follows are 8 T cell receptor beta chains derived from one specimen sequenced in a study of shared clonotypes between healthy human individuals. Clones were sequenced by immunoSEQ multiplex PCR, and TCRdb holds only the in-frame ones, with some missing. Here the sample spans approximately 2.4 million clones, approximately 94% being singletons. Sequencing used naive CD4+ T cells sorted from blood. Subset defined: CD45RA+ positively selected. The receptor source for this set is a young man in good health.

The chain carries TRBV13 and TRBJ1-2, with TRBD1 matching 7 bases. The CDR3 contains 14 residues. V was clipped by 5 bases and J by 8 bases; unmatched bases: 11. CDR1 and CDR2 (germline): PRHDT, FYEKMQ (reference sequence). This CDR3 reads CASSHDRDLGGYTF. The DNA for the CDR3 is TGTGCCAGCAGCCACGACAGGGATCTAGGCGGCTACACCTTC.

The CDR3 DNA reads TGTGCCAGCAGCCCGACCCAGCAAGAGACCCAGTACTTC. This translates into CASSPTQQETQYF. This rearrangement joins TRBV14 to TRBJ2-5; D is undetermined. CDR1 SGHDN and CDR2 FVKESK come from the germline V gene. Trimming cost V 4 bases and J 2 bases, with 8 bases left between them. The CDR3 spans 13 residues.

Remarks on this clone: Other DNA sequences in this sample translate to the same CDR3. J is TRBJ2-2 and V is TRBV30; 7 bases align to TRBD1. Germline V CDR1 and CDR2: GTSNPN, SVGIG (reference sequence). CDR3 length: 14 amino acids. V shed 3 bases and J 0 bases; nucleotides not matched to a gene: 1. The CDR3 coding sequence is TGTGCCTGGAGGGGACAGTCGAACACCGGGGAGCTGTTTTTT. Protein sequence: CAWRGQSNTGELFF. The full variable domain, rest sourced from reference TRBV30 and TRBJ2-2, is SQTIHQWPATLVQPVGSPLSLECTVEGTSNPNLYWYRQAAGRGLQLLFYSVGIGQISSEVPQNLSASRPQDRQFILSSKKLLLSDSGFYLCAWRGQSNTGELFFGEGSRLTVL.

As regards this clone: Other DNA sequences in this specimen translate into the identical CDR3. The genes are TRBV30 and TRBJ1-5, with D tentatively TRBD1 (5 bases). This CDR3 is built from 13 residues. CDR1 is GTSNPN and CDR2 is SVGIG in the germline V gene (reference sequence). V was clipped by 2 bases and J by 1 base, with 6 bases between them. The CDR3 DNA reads TGTGCCTGGAGTCGACAGAGCAATCAGCCCCAGCATTTT. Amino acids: CAWSRQSNQPQHF.

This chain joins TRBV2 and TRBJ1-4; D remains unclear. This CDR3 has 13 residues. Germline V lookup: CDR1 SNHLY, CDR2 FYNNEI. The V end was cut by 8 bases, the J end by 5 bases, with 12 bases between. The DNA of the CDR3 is TGTGCCAGCCAACGGGAGATAAATGAAAAACTGTTTTTT. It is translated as CASQREINEKLFF.

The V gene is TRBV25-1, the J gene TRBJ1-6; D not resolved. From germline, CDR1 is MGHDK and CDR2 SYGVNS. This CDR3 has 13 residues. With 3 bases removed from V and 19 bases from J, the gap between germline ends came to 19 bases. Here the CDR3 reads CASSDSTLDLLHF. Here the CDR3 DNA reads TGTGCCAGCAGTGACAGCACACTAGACCTTTTACACTTT.

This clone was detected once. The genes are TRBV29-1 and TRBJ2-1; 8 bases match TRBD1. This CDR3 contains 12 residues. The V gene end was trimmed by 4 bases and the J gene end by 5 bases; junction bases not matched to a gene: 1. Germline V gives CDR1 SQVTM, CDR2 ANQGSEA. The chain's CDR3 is CSVGQGNNEQFF. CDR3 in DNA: TGCAGCGTTGGACAGGGGAACAATGAGCAGTTCTTC.

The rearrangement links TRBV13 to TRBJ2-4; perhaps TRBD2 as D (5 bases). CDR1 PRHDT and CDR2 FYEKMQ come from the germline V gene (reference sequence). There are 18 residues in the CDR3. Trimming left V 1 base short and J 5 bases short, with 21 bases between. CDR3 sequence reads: CASSLESRVGVFENIQYF. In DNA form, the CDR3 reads TGTGCCAGCAGCTTAGAATCGCGGGTCGGTGTGTTCGAAAACATTCAGTACTTC.